These T cell receptor beta chains were read from a single sample in a study of blood T cell repertoires in COVID-19. Data came from immunoSEQ multiplex PCR; TCRdb stores just in-frame clones and leaves some out. The sample has roughly 180,000 clones, roughly 79% seen once. Sample: peripheral blood. Receptors originate from a woman between 35 and 50 years old with COVID-19, enrolled during active disease. The CDR3 runs from the conserved cysteine through the conserved F or W. The order of the fields is CDR3 protein, CDR3 DNA, V gene, J gene, clone size, D gene. D genes are given only for firm matches. A row's size may be missing; if present it is once, few, many or a size class.

CASIPGGLRDHQPQHF	TGTGCCAGCATCCCGGGAGGACTGAGGGACCATCAGCCCCAGCATTTT	TRBV6-6	TRBJ1-5	NA	NA
CSVVRGETQYF	TGCAGCGTTGTTCGGGGGGAGACCCAGTACTTC	TRBV29-1	TRBJ2-5	NA	NA
CASSQEGNGESEKLFF	TGCGCCAGCAGCCAAGAGGGGAACGGGGAGTCTGAAAAACTGTTTTTT	TRBV4-1	TRBJ1-4	NA	NA
CASSKEGRVHIQYF	TGTGCCAGCAGCAAAGAGGGCAGGGTGCACATTCAGTACTTC	TRBV21-1	TRBJ2-4	NA	NA
CASITPLGTSGRSYNEQFF	TGCGCCAGCATTACCCCCCTCGGGACTAGCGGGAGGAGCTACAATGAGCAGTTCTTC	TRBV10-2	TRBJ2-1	NA	TRBD2
CASSVVGTGARNEQFF	TGTGCCAGCAGCGTAGTTGGGACAGGGGCGCGCAATGAGCAGTTCTTC	TRBV9	TRBJ2-1	NA	TRBD1
CASSFEGVAEAFF	TGTGCCAGCAGCTTCGAGGGGGTCGCTGAAGCTTTCTTT	TRBV5-8	TRBJ1-1	NA	NA
CASSPGGSTNTEAFF	TGTGCCAGCAGCCCCGGGGGGTCCACGAACACTGAAGCTTTCTTT	TRBV2	TRBJ1-1	NA	NA
CASSFVPSGESYNEQFF	TGTGCCAGCAGCTTTGTTCCTAGCGGGGAGTCCTACAATGAGCAGTTCTTC	TRBV11-2	TRBJ2-1	NA	TRBD2
CAWSVQGKAFF	TGTGCCTGGAGTGTACAGGGAAAAGCTTTCTTT	TRBV30	TRBJ1-1	NA	NA
CSAIQYNEQFF	TGCAGTGCCATACAGTACAATGAGCAGTTCTTC	TRBV20-1	TRBJ2-1	NA	NA
CASRTGTVETQYF	TGTGCCAGCAGAACCGGGACTGTGGAGACCCAGTACTTC	TRBV11-2	TRBJ2-5	NA	NA
CASSVGTSSYNEQFF	TGTGCCAGCAGCGTCGGGACTAGCTCGTACAATGAGCAGTTCTTC	TRBV9	TRBJ2-1	once	TRBD2
CSVSLLARSGELFF	TGCAGCGTCTCCCTCCTAGCGCGATCCGGGGAGCTGTTTTTT	TRBV29-1	TRBJ2-2	NA	NA
CASSFPGEETQYF	TGTGCCAGCAGTTTTCCGGGGGAAGAGACCCAGTACTTC	TRBV12-3/TRBV12-4	TRBJ2-5	NA	NA
CASNGGQDYGYTF	TGTGCCAGCAATGGTGGACAGGACTATGGCTACACCTTC	TRBV2	TRBJ1-2	NA	TRBD1
CASSLQGAYEQYF	TGTGCCAGCAGTTTACAGGGGGCCTACGAGCAGTACTTC	TRBV12-3/TRBV12-4	TRBJ2-7	once	TRBD1
CASSDLAPGVLYEQYF	TGTGCCAGCAGCGATCTAGCCCCGGGGGTTCTCTACGAGCAGTACTTC	TRBV2	TRBJ2-7	NA	NA
CASGQGVDEQFF	TGTGCCAGTGGACAGGGAGTGGATGAGCAGTTCTTC	TRBV28	TRBJ2-1	once	TRBD1
CASSRGGQGSYEQYF	TGTGCCAGCAGCCGGGGGGGACAGGGTAGCTACGAGCAGTACTTC	TRBV9	TRBJ2-7	few	NA
CASSPYNEQFF	TGTGCCAGCAGCCCATACAATGAGCAGTTCTTC	TRBV28	TRBJ2-1	NA	NA
CASSQDGVAGSRELFF	TGTGCCAGCAGCCAAGATGGAGTAGCGGGATCCAGGGAGCTGTTTTTT	TRBV3-1/TRBV3-2	TRBJ2-2	NA	TRBD2
CASSLQLTDTQYF	TGTGCCAGCAGCTTGCAACTCACAGATACGCAGTATTTT	TRBV7-2	TRBJ2-3	NA	NA
CASSQDWETSYGYTF	TGTGCCAGCAGCCAAGATTGGGAGACATCCTATGGCTACACCTTC	TRBV4-2	TRBJ1-2	NA	NA